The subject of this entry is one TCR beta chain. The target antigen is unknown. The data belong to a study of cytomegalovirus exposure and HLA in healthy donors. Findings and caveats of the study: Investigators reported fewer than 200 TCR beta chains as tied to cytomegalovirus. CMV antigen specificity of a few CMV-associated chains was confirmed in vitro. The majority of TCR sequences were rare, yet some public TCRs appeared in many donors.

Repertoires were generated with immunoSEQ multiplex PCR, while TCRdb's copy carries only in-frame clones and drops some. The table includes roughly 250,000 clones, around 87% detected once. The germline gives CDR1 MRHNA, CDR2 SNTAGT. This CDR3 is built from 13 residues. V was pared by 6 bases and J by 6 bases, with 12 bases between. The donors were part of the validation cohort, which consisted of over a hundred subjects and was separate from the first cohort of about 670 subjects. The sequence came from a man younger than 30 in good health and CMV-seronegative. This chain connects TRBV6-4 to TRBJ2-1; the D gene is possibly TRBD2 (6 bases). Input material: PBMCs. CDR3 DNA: TGTGCCAGCAGCGGCACTAGCAGCAATGAGCAGTTCTTC. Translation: CASSGTSSNEQFF.